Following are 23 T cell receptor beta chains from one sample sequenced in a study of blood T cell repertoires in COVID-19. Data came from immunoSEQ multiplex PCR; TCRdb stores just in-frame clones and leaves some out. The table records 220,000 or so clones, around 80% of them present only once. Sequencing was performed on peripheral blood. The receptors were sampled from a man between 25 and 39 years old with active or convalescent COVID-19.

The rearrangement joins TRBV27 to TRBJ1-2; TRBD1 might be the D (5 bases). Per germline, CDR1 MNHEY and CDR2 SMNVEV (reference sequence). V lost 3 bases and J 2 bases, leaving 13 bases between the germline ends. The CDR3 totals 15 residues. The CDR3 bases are TGTGCCAGCAGTTTTGACCCAGGGTGGAACTATGGCTACACCTTC. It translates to CASSFDPGWNYGYTF.

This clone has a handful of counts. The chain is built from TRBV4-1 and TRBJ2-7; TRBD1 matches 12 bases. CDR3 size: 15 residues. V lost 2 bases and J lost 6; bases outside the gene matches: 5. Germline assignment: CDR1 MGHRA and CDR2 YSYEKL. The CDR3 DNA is TGCGCCAGCAGCCAACCGGGACAGGGGGCCCCCGAGCAGTACTTC. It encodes CASSQPGQGAPEQYF.

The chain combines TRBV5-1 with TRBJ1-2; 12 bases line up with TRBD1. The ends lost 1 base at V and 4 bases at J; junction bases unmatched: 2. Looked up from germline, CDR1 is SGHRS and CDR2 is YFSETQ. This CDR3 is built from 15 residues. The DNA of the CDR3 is TGCGCCAGCAGCTTGCAGGGACAGGGGGCCTATGGCTACACCTTC. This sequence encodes CASSLQGQGAYGYTF.

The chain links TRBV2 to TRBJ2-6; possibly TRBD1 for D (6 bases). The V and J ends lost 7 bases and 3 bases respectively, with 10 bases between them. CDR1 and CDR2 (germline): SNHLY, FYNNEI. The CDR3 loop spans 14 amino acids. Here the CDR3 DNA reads TGTGCCAGCAAGGGGACAATTGGGGCCAACGTCCTGACTTTC. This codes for CASKGTIGANVLTF.

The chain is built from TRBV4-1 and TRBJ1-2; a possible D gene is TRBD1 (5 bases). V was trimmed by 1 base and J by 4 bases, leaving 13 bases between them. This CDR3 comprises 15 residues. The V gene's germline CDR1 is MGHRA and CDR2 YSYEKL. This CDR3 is CASSQGQQGSYGYTF. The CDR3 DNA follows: TGCGCCAGCAGCCAAGGACAGCAGGGATCCTATGGCTACACCTTC.

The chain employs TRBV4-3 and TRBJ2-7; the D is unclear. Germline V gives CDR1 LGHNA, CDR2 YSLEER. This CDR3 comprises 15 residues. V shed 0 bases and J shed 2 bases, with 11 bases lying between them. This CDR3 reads CASSQEWSRAYEQYF. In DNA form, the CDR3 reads TGCGCCAGCAGCCAAGAGTGGTCCCGAGCCTACGAGCAGTACTTC.

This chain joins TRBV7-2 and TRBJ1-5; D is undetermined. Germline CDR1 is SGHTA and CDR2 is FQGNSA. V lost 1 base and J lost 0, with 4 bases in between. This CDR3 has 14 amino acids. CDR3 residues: CASSLVFSNQPQHF. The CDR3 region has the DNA TGTGCCAGCAGCTTAGTCTTTAGCAATCAGCCCCAGCATTTT.

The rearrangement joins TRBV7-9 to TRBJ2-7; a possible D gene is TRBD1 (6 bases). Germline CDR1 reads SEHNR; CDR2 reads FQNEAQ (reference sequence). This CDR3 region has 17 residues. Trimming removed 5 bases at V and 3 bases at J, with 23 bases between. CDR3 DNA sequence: TGTGCCAGCAGCCCTAATCTGGACAGTGGGCTCCACTACGAGCAGTACTTC. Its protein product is CASSPNLDSGLHYEQYF.

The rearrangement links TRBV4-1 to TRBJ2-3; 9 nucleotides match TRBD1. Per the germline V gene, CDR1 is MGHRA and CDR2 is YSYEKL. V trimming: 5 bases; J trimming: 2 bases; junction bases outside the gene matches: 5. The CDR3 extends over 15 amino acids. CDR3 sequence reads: CASSVGQGPTDTQYF. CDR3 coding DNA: TGCGCCAGCAGCGTGGGACAGGGACCCACAGATACGCAGTATTTT.

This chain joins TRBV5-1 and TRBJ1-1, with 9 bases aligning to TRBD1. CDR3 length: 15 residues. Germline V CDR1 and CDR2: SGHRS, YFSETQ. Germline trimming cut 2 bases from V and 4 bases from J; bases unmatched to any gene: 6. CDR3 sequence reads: CASSFTTGGSTEAFF. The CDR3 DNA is TGCGCCAGCAGCTTCACGACAGGGGGAAGCACTGAAGCTTTCTTT. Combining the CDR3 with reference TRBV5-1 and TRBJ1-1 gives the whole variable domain KAGVTQTPRYLIKTRGQQVTLSCSPISGHRSVSWYQQTPGQGLQFLFEYFSETQRNKGNFPGRFSGRQFSNSRSEMNVSTLELGDSALYLCASSFTTGGSTEAFFGQGTRLTVV.

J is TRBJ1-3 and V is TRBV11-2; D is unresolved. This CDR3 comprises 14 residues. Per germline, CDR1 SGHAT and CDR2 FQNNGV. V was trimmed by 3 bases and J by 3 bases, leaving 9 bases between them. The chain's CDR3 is CASSFPGGGNTIYF. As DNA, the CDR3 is TGTGCCAGCAGCTTCCCCGGTGGTGGAAACACCATATATTTT.

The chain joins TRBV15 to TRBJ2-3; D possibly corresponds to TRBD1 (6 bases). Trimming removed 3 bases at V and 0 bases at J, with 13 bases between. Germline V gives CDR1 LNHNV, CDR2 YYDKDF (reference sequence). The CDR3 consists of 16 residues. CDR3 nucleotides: TGTGCCACCAGCAGGGACAAGGGGGTGAGCACAGATACGCAGTATTTT. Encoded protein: CATSRDKGVSTDTQYF.

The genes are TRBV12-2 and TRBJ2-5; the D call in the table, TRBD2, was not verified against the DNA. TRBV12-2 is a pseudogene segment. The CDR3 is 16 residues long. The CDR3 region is CASRLAYSMRAETQYF. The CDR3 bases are TGTGCAAGTCGCTTAGCGTATTCTATGAGGGCAGAGACCCAGTACTTC.

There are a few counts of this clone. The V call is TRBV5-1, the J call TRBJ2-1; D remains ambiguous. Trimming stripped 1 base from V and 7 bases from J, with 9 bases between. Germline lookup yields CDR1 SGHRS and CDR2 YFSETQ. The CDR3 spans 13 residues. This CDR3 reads CASSLLSFNEQFF. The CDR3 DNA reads TGCGCCAGCAGCTTGCTCAGTTTTAATGAGCAGTTCTTC.

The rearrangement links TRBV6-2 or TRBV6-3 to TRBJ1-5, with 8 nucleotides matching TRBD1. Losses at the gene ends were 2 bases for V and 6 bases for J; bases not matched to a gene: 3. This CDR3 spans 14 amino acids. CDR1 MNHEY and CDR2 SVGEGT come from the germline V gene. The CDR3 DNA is TGTGCCAGCAGTTACGGACAGGGCGCTCAGCCCCAGCATTTT. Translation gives CASSYGQGAQPQHF.

DNA of the CDR3: TGCGCCAGCAGTGAGTCAGTGGGGGGTGCAAGAGAGACCCAGTACTTC. Amino acids: CASSESVGGARETQYF. This sequence joins TRBV10-1 and TRBJ2-5; TRBD2 might be the D (6 bases). Germline CDR1 is WNHNN and CDR2 is SYGVQD (reference sequence). The CDR3 runs to 16 residues. Trimming shortened V by 0 bases and J by 4 bases, and 15 bases separated the two germline ends.

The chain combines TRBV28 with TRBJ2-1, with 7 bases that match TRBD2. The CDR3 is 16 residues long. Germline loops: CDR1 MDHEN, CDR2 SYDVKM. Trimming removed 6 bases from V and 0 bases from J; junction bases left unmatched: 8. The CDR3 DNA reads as TGTGCCAGCAGCGACCCTCCGGGGGGCTCCTACAATGAGCAGTTCTTC. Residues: CASSDPPGGSYNEQFF.

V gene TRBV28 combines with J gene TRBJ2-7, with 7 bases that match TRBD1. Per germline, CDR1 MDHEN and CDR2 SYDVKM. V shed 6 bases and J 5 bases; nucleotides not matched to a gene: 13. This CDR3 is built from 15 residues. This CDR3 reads CASSTRRTGSDEQYF. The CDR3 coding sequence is TGTGCCAGCAGCACACGCCGGACAGGAAGCGACGAGCAGTACTTC.

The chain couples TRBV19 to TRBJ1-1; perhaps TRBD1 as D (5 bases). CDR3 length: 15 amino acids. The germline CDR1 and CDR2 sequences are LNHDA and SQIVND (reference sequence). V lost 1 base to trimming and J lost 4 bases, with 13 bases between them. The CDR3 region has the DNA TGTGCCAGTAGTATAGTCGGAGGGGTGGCCACTGAAGCTTTCTTT. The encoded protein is CASSIVGGVATEAFF. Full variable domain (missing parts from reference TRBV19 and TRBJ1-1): DGGITQSPKYLFRKEGQNVTLSCEQNLNHDAMYWYRQDPGQGLRLIYYSQIVNDFQKGDIAEGYSVSREKKESFPLTVTSAQKNPTAFYLCASSIVGGVATEAFFGQGTRLTVV.

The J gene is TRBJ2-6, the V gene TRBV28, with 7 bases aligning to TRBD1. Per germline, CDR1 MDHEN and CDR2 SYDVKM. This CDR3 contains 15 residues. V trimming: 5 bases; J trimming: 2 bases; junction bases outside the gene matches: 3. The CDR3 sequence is CASSLTGAGANVLTF. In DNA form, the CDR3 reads TGTGCCAGCAGTCTAACAGGGGCTGGGGCCAACGTCCTGACTTTC.

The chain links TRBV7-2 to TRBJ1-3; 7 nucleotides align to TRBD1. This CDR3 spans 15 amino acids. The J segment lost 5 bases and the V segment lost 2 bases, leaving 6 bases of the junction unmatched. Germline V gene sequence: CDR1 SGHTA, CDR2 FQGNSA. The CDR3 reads CASSLRGQGRNTIYF. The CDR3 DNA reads TGTGCCAGCAGCTTAAGGGGGCAGGGGAGAAACACCATATATTTT.

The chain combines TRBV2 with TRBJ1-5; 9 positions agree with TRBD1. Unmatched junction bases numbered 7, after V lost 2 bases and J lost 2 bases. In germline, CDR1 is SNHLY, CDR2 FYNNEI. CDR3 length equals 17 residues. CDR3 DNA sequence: TGTGCCAGCAGTGAAAGGGGGACAGGGTGGGGCAATCAGCCCCAGCATTTT. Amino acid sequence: CASSERGTGWGNQPQHF.

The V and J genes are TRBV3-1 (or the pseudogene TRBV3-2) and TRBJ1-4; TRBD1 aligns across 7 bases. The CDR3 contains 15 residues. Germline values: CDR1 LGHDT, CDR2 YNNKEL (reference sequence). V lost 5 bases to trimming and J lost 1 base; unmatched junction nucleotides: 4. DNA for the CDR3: TGTGCCAGCAGCTTACGACAGGGAACTAATGAAAAACTGTTTTTT. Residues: CASSLRQGTNEKLFF.